This T cell receptor (beta chain) was recovered during a study of shared clonotypes between healthy human individuals. Sequencing was performed with immunoSEQ multiplex PCR; in TCRdb, only in-frame clones are kept and a portion is missing. The sample yields over 300,000 clones, around 86% seen once. CD8 memory merged CD45RO+ with CCR7-negative CD45RA+ TemRA cells. The V gene's germline CDR1 is SEHNR and CDR2 FQNEAQ (reference sequence). Losses at the gene ends were 3 bases for V and 3 bases for J; bases not matched to a gene: 6. The CDR3 covers 15 residues. The material sequenced was memory CD8+ T cells sorted from blood. The subset: CD45RO+ cells pooled with CCR7-negative TemRA cells. This chain connects TRBV7-9 to TRBJ2-3, with 7 nucleotides matching TRBD2. This clonotype was obtained from a man between 18 and 35 years old in good health. The CDR3 reads CASSLREIWTDTQYF. The CDR3 coding sequence is TGTGCCAGCAGCTTGCGGGAGATTTGGACAGATACGCAGTATTTT.